This T cell receptor beta chain derives from a study of T cell repertoires in cytomegalovirus infection. Study information: Matching HLA type, along with CMV infection, was indicated by public TCR beta signatures. General study points: Cumulative frequency of public TCR beta families picked out carriers of CMV plus the relevant HLA. Ex vivo responses were dominated by HLA-C-restricted CMV-specific TCR beta clonotypes.

This clonotype was observed once. What it binds is not known. MiXCR, applied by TCRdb to the reads, yields one record per CDR3 protein. The table lists just under 550,000 distinct CDR3 sequences, more than 20% of them singletons. V trimming: 4 bases; J trimming: 6 bases; junction bases outside the gene matches: 6. Germline V lookup: CDR1 SGHRS, CDR2 YFSETQ. The CDR3 has 15 residues. The chain couples TRBV5-1 to TRBJ1-5, with TRBD1 matching over 11 bases. The sequenced material came from PBMCs. The clonotype comes from a human donor in good health (CMV status not recorded). Some clones in this sample may be carry-over from other donors' samples. CDR3 nucleotide sequence: TGCGCCAGCAGCCCCGGACAGGGGGCCGGTCAGCCCCAGCATTTT. Encoded protein: CASSPGQGAGQPQHF. The complete variable domain, with remaining parts taken from reference TRBV5-1 and TRBJ1-5, reads KAGVTQTPRYLIKTRGQQVTLSCSPISGHRSVSWYQQTPGQGLQFLFEYFSETQRNKGNFPGRFSGRQFSNSRSEMNVSTLELGDSALYLCASSPGQGAGQPQHFGDGTRLSIL.